This T cell receptor (beta chain) was recovered during a study of pediatric ulcerative colitis. Study observations and caveats: Blood-rectal clonal overlap within each person was significantly higher in ulcerative colitis patients than controls. Two rectal CDR3 clonotypes occurred in all ulcerative colitis patients.

Before the diagnostic colonoscopy, ulcerative colitis patients were free of immunosuppressive medication. Trimming shortened V by 8 bases and J by 0 bases, and 10 bases separated the two germline ends. There are 13 residues in the CDR3. CDR1 and CDR2 (germline): MNHEY, SVGAGI. A note on this clone: Antigen: not known.

Clones were sequenced by immunoSEQ multiplex PCR, and TCRdb holds only the in-frame ones, with some missing. The data contain tens of thousands of clones, roughly four fifths of them seen just once; the ten biggest clones take up 3.5% to 4.5%. This TCR derives from a boy aged 5-17 years with severe ulcerative colitis. The chain employs TRBV6-5 and TRBJ1-1, with D uncertain. The sample was blood. The CDR3 DNA reads as TGTGCCAGCGCGAAGGGCATGAACACTGAAGCTTTCTTT. This encodes CASAKGMNTEAFF.